This TCR beta chain was recorded in a study of radiation and T cells in renal cell carcinoma. As to time point: baseline pretreatment blood. Treatment given: 15 Gy SBRT to primary tumor, nephrectomy 4 weeks later. Radiation-treated patients gave blood at baseline, week 2 and week 4. The repertoire was sequenced with immunoSEQ multiplex PCR; TCRdb's copy has only in-frame clones and lacks some. The sample has some 150,000 clones; approximately 90% are singletons. Per germline, CDR1 SGHDT and CDR2 YYEEEE. The CDR3 contains 12 residues. Trimming stripped 3 bases from V and 3 bases from J, with 7 bases between.

This sequence was found in a woman aged 45-60 years with renal cell carcinoma. V gene TRBV5-6 combines with J gene TRBJ2-7, with D tentatively TRBD1 (5 bases). The specimen comprised blood, sampled from a patient whose treatment included radiotherapy and nephrectomy. The CDR3 loop reads CASSSTVYEQYF. The DNA for the CDR3 is TGTGCCAGCAGCTCGACAGTCTACGAGCAGTACTTC.